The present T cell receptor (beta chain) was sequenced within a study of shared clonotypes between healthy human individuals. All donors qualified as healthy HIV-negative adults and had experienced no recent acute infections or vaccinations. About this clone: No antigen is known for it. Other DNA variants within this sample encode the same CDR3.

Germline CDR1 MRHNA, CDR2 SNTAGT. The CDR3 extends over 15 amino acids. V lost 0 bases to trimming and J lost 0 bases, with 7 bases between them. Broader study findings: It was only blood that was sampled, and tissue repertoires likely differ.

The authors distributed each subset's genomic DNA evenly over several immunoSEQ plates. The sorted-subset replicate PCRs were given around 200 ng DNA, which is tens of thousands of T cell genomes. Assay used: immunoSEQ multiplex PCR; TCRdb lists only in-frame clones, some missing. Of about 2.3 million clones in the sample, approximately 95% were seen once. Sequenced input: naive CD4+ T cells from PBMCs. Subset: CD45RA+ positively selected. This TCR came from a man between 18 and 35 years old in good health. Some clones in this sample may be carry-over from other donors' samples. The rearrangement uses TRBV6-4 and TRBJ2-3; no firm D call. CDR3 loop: CASSDSRSSTDTQYF. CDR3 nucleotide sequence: TGTGCCAGCAGTGACTCGCGTTCCAGCACAGATACGCAGTATTTT.